Shown below are 10 T cell receptor beta chains from a single sample sequenced in a study of T-cell memory formation after mild COVID-19. TCRdb analysed the 5' RACE reads with MiXCR anew, one entry per CDR3 protein. The sample consists of tens of thousands of distinct CDR3 sequences, around 15% of them appearing once. Sequencing was done on a sample of PBMCs or a T cell subset sorted from them (not recorded which). The receptor source for this set is an adult woman who had mild COVID-19 (a few samples of this study predate the infection). Cell type and time point are not known.

V is TRBV4-3 and J is TRBJ2-3; D not certain. The CDR3 length is 14 residues. Germline V gene data show CDR1 as LGHNA and CDR2 as YSLEER. V was pared by 1 base and J by 4 bases, with 9 bases between. The chain's CDR3 is CASSQGVTADTQYF. The DNA for the CDR3 is TGCGCCAGCAGCCAAGGAGTTACGGCAGATACGCAGTATTTT.

The V gene is TRBV6-5, the J gene TRBJ2-7; D call uncertain. CDR1 is MNHEY, CDR2 SVGAGI, per germline. V was shortened by 2 bases and J by 2 bases, with 7 bases between the two germline ends. The CDR3 totals 13 residues. The CDR3 sequence: CASSYAVTYEQYF. CDR3 nucleotide sequence: TGTGCCAGCAGTTACGCAGTAACCTACGAGCAGTACTTC.

The CDR3 nucleotides read TGTGCCAGCAGCTTAAGTTTCGGGACGGTATATGGCTACACCTTC. Protein sequence: CASSLSFGTVYGYTF. J is TRBJ1-2 and V is TRBV7-9, with D tentatively TRBD1 (5 bases). V dropped 2 bases and J dropped 5 bases, with 15 bases sitting between them. The CDR3 runs 15 residues. The germline V gene encodes CDR1 SEHNR and CDR2 FQNEAQ (reference sequence).

The rearrangement joins TRBV27 to TRBJ1-5, with D unclear. The CDR3 is 14 amino acids. Germline CDR1 reads MNHEY; CDR2 reads SMNVEV (reference sequence). The germline V and J ends were trimmed by 3 bases and 4 bases, with 10 bases remaining between them. The CDR3 reads CASSLGGRNQPQHF. The CDR3 coding sequence is TGTGCCAGCAGTTTGGGTGGGCGTAATCAGCCCCAGCATTTT.

The chain is built from TRBV11-2 and TRBJ2-3; D is possibly TRBD2 (6 bases). Germline lookup yields CDR1 SGHAT and CDR2 FQNNGV. The CDR3 runs to 15 residues. The ends were cut back, 3 bases at V and 0 bases at J, with 10 bases in the middle. The CDR3 DNA follows: TGTGCCAGCAGCTTCGAAAGCGGGAGCACAGATACGCAGTATTTT. Translation: CASSFESGSTDTQYF. The complete variable domain, with remaining parts taken from reference TRBV11-2 and TRBJ2-3, reads EAGVAQSPRYKIIEKRQSVAFWCNPISGHATLYWYQQILGQGPKLLIQFQNNGVVDDSQLPKDRFSAERLKGVDSTLKIQPAKLEDSAVYLCASSFESGSTDTQYFGPGTRLTVL.

The rearrangement links TRBV11-2 to TRBJ2-7, with D perhaps matching TRBD1 or TRBD2 (5 bases each). V lost 4 bases to trimming and J lost 6 bases, with 13 bases between them. This CDR3 comprises 13 residues. The V gene's germline CDR1 is SGHAT and CDR2 FQNNGV. CDR3 amino acids: CASSSSEGFEQYF. Here the CDR3 DNA reads TGTGCCAGCAGCTCGAGCGAGGGGTTCGAGCAGTACTTC.

This clonotype has a handful of counts. Germline and junction disagree at one end, which may indicate a read error. The chain is built from TRBV29-1 and TRBJ1-1, with 7 nucleotides matching TRBD1. Germline V gene data show CDR1 as SQVTM and CDR2 as ANQGSEA. The CDR3 runs 15 residues. CDR3 coding DNA: TGCAGCGTAGAGCCTTTGGACAGGACTAACATTGAAGCTTTCTTT. Protein: CSVEPLDRTNIEAFF.

This clonotype was found a few times. The rearrangement joins TRBV5-1 to TRBJ2-3; 9 positions agree with TRBD2. From germline, CDR1 is SGHRS and CDR2 YFSETQ. This CDR3 contains 16 residues. The trim removed 4 bases at V and 4 bases at J, leaving 10 bases unmatched. The CDR3 region is CASSANGGRAADTQYF. The CDR3 nucleotides are TGCGCCAGCAGCGCGAACGGCGGGAGGGCCGCAGATACGCAGTATTTT.

This clonotype was detected many times. V usage is TRBV7-2 and J usage is TRBJ2-1; D is perhaps TRBD2 (6 bases). Germline CDR1 and CDR2: SGHTA and FQGNSA. The CDR3 covers 14 residues. V was trimmed by 3 bases and J by 8 bases, leaving 14 bases between them. The CDR3 here is CASSFWTTRDEQFF. The CDR3 DNA is TGTGCCAGCAGCTTCTGGACTACCCGCGATGAGCAGTTCTTC. Using reference TRBV7-2 and TRBJ2-1 for the parts outside the CDR3, the full variable domain is GAGVSQSPSNKVTEKGKDVELRCDPISGHTALYWYRQSLGQGLEFLIYFQGNSAPDKSGLPSDRFSAERTGGSVSTLTIQRTQQEDSAVYLCASSFWTTRDEQFFGPGTRLTVL.

V and J are TRBV5-1 and TRBJ1-2, with a tentative D call TRBD1 (6 bases). The V gene's germline CDR1 is SGHRS and CDR2 YFSETQ. V shed 2 bases and J shed 3 bases, with 20 bases lying between them. The CDR3 is 17 amino acids. As DNA, the CDR3 is TGCGCCAGCAGCTTCTCCGAGCGACAGGAAACTCACTATGGCTACACCTTC. Protein: CASSFSERQETHYGYTF.